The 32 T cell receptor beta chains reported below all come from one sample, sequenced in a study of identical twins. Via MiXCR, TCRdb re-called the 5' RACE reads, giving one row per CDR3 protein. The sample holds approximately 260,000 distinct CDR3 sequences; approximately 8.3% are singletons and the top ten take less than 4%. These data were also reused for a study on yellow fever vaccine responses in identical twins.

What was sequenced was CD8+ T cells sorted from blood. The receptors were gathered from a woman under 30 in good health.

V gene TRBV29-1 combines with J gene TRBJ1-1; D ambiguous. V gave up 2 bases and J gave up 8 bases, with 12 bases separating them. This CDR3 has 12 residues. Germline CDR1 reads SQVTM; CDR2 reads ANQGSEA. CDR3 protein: CSVESATEEAFF. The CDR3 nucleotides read TGCAGCGTTGAATCCGCCACTGAGGAAGCTTTCTTT. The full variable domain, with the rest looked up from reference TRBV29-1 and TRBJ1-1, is SAVISQKPSRDICQRGTSLTIQCQVDSQVTMMFWYRQQPGQSLTLIATANQGSEATYESGFVIDKFPISRPNLTFSTLTVSNMSPEDSSIYLCSVESATEEAFFGQGTRLTVV.

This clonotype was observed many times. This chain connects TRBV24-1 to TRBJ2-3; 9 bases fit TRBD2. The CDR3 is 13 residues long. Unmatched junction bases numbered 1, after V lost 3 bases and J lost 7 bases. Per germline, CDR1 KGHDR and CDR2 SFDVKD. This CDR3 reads CATSDLAGNTQYF. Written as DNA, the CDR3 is TGTGCCACCAGTGATCTAGCGGGAAATACGCAGTATTTT.

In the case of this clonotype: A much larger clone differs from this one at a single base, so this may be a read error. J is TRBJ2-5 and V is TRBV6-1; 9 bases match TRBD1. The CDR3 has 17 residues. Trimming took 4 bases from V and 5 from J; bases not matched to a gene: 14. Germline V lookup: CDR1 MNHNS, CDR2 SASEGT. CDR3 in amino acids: CASSGITGGEGAETQYF. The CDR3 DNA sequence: TGTGCCAGCAGTGGTATCACAGGGGGCGAAGGTGCGGAGACCCAGTACTTC.

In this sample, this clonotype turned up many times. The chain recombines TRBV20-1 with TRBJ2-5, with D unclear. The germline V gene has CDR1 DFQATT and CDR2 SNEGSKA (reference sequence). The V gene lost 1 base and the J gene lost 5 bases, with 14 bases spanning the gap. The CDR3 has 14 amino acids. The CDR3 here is CSARGALPMETQYF. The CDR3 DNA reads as TGCAGTGCTAGAGGGGCCCTACCGATGGAGACCCAGTACTTC.

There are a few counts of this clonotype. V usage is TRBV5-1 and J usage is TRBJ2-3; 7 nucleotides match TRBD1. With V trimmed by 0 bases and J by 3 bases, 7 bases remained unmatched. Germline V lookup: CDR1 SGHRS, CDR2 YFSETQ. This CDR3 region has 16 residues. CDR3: CASSLASTGVTDTQYF. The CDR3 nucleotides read TGCGCCAGCAGCTTGGCGTCAACAGGGGTGACAGATACGCAGTATTTT.

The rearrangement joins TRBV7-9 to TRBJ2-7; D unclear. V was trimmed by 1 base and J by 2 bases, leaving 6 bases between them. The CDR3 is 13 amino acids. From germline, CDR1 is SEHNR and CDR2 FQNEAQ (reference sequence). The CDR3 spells CASSLEFPYEQYF. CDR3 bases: TGTGCCAGCAGCTTAGAGTTCCCCTACGAGCAGTACTTC.

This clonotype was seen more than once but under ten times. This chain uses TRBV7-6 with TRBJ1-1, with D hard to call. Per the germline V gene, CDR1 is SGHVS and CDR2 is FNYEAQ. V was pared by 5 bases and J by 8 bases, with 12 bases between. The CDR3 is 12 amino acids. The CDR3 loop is CASSLPGREAFF. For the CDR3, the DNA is TGTGCCAGCAGCCTCCCGGGCAGAGAAGCTTTCTTT.

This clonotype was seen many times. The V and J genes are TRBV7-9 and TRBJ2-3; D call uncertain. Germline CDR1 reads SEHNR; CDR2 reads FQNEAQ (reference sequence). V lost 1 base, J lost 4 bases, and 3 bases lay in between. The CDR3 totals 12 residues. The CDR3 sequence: CASSLDADTQYF. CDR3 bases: TGTGCCAGCAGCTTAGATGCAGATACGCAGTATTTT. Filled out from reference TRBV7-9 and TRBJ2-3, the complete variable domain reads DTGVSQNPRHKITKRGQNVTFRCDPISEHNRLYWYRQTLGQGPEFLTYFQNEAQLEKSRLLSDRFSAERPKGSFSTLEIQRTEQGDSAMYLCASSLDADTQYFGPGTRLTVL.

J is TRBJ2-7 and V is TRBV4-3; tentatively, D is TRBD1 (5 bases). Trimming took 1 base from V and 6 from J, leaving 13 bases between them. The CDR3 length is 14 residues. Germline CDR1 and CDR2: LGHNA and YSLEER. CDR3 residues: CASSQGQGLPEQYF. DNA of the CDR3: TGCGCCAGCAGCCAAGGGCAGGGCCTCCCCGAGCAGTACTTC.

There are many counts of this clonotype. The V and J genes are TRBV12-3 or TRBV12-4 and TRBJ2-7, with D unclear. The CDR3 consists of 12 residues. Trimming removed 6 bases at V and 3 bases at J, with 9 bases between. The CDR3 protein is CASSYSYYEQYF. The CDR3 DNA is TGTGCCAGCAGCTACAGTTACTACGAGCAGTACTTC.

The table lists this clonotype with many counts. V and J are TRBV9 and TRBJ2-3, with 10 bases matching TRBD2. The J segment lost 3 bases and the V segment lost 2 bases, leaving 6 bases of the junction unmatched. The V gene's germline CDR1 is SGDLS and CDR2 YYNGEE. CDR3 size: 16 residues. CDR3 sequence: CASSVYSGGATDTQYF. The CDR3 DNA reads TGTGCCAGCAGCGTCTACAGCGGGGGGGCAACAGATACGCAGTATTTT.

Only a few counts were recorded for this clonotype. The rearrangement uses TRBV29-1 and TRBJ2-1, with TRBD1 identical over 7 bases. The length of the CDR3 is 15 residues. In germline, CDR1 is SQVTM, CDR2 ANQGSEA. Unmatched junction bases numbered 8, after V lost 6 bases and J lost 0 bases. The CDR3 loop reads CSVYGQESSYNEQFF. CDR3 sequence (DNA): TGCAGCGTCTACGGACAGGAGAGCTCCTACAATGAGCAGTTCTTC.

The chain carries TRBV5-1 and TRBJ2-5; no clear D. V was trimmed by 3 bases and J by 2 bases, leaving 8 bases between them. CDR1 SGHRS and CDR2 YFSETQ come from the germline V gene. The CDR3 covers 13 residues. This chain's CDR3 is CASSSHPQETQYF. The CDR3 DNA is TGCGCCAGCAGCTCACACCCACAAGAGACCCAGTACTTC.

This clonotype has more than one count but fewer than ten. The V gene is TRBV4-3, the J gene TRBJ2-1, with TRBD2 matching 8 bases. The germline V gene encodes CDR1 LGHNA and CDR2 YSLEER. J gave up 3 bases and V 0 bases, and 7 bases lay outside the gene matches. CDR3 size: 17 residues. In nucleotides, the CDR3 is TGCGCCAGCAGCCAAGAAGGAGCGGGAGACCTCTACAATGAGCAGTTCTTC. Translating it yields CASSQEGAGDLYNEQFF.

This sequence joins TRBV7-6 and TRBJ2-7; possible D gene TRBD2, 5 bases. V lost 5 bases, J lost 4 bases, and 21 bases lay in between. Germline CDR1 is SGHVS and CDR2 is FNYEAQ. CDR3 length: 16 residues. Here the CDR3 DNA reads TGTGCCAGCAGCAATCCCCTAGAGGGCCCTTGGTACGAGCAGTACTTC. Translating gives CASSNPLEGPWYEQYF.

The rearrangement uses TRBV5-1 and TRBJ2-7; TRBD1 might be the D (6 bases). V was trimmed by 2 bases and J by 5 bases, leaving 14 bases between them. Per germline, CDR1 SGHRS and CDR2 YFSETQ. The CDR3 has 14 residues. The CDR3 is CASSFRTGTDEQYF. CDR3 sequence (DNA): TGCGCCAGCAGCTTCCGCACAGGGACCGACGAGCAGTACTTC.

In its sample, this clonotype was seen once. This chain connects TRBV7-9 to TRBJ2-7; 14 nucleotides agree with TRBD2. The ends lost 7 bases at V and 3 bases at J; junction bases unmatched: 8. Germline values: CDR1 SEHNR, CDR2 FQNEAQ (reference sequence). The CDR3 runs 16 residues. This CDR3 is CASNAGLAGGLYEQYF. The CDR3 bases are TGTGCCAGCAACGCTGGACTAGCGGGGGGCCTCTACGAGCAGTACTTC.

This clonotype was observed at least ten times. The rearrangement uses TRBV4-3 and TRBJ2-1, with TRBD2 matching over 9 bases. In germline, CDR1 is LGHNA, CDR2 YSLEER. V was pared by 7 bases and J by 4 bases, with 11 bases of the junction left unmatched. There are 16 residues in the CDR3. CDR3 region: CASTPYVSGGYNEQFF. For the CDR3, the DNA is TGCGCCAGCACGCCGTATGTCAGCGGGGGGTACAATGAGCAGTTCTTC.

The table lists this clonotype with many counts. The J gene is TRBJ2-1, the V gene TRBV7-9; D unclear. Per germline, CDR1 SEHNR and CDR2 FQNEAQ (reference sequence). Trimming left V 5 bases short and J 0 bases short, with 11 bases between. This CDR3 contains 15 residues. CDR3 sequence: CASSRTQSSYNEQFF. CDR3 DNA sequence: TGTGCCAGCAGCCGTACACAGAGCTCCTACAATGAGCAGTTCTTC.

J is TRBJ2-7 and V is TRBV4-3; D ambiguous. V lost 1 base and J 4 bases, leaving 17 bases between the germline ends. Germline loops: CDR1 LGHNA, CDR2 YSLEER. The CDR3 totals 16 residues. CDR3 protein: CASSQVGLDITYEQYF. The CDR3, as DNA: TGCGCCAGCAGCCAAGTTGGTCTCGACATAACGTACGAGCAGTACTTC.

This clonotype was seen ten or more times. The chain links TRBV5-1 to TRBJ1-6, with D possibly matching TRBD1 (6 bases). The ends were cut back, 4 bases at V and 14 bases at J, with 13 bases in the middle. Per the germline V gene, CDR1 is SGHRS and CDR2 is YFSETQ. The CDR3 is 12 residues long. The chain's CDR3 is CASSPSGDTLHF. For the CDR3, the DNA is TGCGCCAGCAGCCCCTCGGGGGACACCCTCCACTTT. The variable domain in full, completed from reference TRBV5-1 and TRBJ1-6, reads KAGVTQTPRYLIKTRGQQVTLSCSPISGHRSVSWYQQTPGQGLQFLFEYFSETQRNKGNFPGRFSGRQFSNSRSEMNVSTLELGDSALYLCASSPSGDTLHFGNGTRLTVT.

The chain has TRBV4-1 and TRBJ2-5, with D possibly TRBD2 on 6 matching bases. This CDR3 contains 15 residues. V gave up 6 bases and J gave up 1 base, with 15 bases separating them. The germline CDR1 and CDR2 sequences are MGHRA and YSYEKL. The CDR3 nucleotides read TGCGCCAGCAGTGCCACGGCGGGAACCCAAGAGACCCAGTACTTC. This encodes CASSATAGTQETQYF.

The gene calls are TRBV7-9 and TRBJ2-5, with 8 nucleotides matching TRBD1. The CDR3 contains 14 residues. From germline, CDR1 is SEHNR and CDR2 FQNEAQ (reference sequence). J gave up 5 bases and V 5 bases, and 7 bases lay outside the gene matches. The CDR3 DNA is TGTGCCAGCAGCGACACAGGGGGTGGGGAGACCCAGTACTTC. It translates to CASSDTGGGETQYF. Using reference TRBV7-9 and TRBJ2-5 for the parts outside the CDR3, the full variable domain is DTGVSQNPRHKITKRGQNVTFRCDPISEHNRLYWYRQTLGQGPEFLTYFQNEAQLEKSRLLSDRFSAERPKGSFSTLEIQRTEQGDSAMYLCASSDTGGGETQYFGPGTRLLVL.

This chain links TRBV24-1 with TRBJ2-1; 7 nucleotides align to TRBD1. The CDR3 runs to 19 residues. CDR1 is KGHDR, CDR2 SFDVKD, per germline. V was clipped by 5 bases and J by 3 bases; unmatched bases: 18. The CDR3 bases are TGTGCCACCAGTGGATGGAGTTTCTCAGGGGGATCATTCTACAATGAGCAGTTCTTC. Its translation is CATSGWSFSGGSFYNEQFF.

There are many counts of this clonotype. The chain's CDR3 is CASSLGQGARNEQFF. CDR3 coding DNA: TGTGCCAGCAGTTTAGGACAGGGGGCTAGGAATGAGCAGTTCTTC. The chain joins TRBV27 to TRBJ2-1, with 11 bases that match TRBD1. CDR3 length: 15 residues. CDR1 is MNHEY and CDR2 is SMNVEV in the germline V gene (reference sequence). The junction had 4 bases not matched to a gene; V was cut back by 2 bases and J by 7 bases.

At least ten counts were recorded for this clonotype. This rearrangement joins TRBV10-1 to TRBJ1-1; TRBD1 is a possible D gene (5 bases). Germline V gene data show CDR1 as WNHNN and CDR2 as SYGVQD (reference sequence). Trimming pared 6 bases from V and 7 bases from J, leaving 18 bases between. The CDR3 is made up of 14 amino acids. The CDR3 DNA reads TGCGCCAGCAGGGACGGACACCCCCCGTTTGAAGCTTTCTTT. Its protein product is CASRDGHPPFEAFF.

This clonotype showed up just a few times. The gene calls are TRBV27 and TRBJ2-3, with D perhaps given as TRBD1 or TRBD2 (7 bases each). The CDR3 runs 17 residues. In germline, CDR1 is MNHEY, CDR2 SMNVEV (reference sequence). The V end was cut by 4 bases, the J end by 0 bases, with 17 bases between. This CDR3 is CASSSPGGGRSTDTQYF. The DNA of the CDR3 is TGTGCCAGCAGTTCCCCAGGGGGGGGGAGGAGCACAGATACGCAGTATTTT.

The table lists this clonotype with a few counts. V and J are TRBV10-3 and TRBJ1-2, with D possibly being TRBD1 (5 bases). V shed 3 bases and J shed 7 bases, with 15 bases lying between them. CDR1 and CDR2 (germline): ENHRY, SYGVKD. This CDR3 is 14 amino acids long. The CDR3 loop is CAISEPPQGPGYTF. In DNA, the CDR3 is TGTGCCATCAGTGAACCCCCCCAGGGCCCTGGCTACACCTTC.

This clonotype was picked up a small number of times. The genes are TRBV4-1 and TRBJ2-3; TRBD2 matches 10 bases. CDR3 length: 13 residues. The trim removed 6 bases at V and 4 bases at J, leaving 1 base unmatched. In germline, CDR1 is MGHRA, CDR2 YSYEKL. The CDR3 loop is CASSLAGADTQYF. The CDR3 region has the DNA TGCGCCAGCAGTCTAGCGGGAGCAGATACGCAGTATTTT.

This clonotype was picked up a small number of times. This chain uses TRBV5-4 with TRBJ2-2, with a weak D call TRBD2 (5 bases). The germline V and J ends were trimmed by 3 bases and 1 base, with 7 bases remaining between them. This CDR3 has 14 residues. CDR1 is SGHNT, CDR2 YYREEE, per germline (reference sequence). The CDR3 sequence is CASSSGWNTGELFF. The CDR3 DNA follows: TGTGCCAGCAGCTCGGGGTGGAACACCGGGGAGCTGTTTTTT. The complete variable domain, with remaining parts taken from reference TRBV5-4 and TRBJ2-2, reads ETGVTQSPTHLIKTRGQQVTLRCSSQSGHNTVSWYQQALGQGPQFIFQYYREEENGRGNFPPRFSGLQFPNYSSELNVNALELDDSALYLCASSSGWNTGELFFGEGSRLTVL.

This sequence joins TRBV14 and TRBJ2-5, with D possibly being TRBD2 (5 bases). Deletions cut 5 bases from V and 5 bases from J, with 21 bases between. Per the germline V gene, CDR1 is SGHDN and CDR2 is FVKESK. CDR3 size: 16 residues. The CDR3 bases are TGTGCCAGCAGCGGAAGGGCTAGCAACGTCCGGGAGACCCAGTACTTC. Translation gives CASSGRASNVRETQYF.

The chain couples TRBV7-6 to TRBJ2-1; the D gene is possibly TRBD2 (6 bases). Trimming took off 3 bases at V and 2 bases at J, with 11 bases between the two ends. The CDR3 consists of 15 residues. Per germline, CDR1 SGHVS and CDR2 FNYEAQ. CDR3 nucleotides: TGTGCCAGCAGCTTGATGGGGGAGGCCTACAATGAGCAGTTCTTC. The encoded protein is CASSLMGEAYNEQFF. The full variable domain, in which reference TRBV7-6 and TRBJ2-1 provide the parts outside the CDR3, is GAGVSQSPRYKVTKRGQDVALRCDPISGHVSLYWYRQALGQGPEFLTYFNYEAQQDKSGLPNDRFSAERPEGSISTLTIQRTEQRDSAMYRCASSLMGEAYNEQFFGPGTRLTVL.